The present entry profiles one T cell receptor (beta chain) with its context. Its antigen is not identified. It is unclear where the CDR3 begins or ends on the DNA, so no DNA is shown, and the CDR3 is as TCRdb lists it. Both ends counted, the CDR3 spans 10 residues. The germline gives CDR1 SQVTM, CDR2 ANQGSEA. This sample stems from a study of OX40 agonist ivuxolimab in advanced cancers. Whole-study context: Every 2 weeks, ivuxolimab was infused into the patients intravenously at between 0.01 and 10 mg/kg. Study-wide findings and caveats: On average, CD8+ T cells had more expanded clones than CD4+. Low normalized clonal expansion also occurred in some nonresponding patients. Among the lowest peripheral clonal expansion occurred in 0.1-3.0 mg/kg partial responders.

Measured with immunoSEQ multiplex PCR; TCRdb has only the in-frame clones, and not every one. In the table there are around 110,000 clones, around 93% of which are singletons. The TCR sequence derives from an adult with an advanced solid tumor such as melanoma, head and neck, liver or kidney cancer. The specimen was CD4+ or CD8+ T cells sorted from blood, collected in a trial of the OX40 agonist ivuxolimab. This rearrangement joins TRBV29-1 to TRBJ1-1. CDR3 protein: CSVGSGISFF.